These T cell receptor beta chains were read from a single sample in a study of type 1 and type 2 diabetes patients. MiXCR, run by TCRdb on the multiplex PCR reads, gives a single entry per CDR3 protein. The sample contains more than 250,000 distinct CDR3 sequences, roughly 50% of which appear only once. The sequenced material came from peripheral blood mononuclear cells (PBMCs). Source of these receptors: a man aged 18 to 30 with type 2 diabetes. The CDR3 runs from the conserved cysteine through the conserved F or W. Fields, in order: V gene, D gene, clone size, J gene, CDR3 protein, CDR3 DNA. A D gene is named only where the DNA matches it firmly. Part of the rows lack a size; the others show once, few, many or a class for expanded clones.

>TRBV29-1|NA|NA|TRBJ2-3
CSLSEGLGTDTQYF
TGCAGCCTCTCTGAGGGGTTGGGCACAGATACGCAGTATTTT
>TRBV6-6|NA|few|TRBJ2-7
CATTREYEQYF
TGTGCCACGACTCGGGAGTACGAGCAGTACTTC
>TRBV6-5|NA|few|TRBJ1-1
CASRPRPNTEAFF
TGTGCCAGCAGACCTAGGCCGAACACTGAAGCTTTCTTT
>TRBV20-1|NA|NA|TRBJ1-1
CSASLLWDTEAFF
TGCAGTGCTAGTCTCTTGTGGGACACTGAAGCTTTCTTT
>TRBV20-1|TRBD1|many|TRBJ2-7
CSARTGDSYEQYF
TGCAGTGCTAGGACAGGGGACTCCTACGAGCAGTACTTC
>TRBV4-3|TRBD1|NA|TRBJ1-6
CASSQIYPQNRGSYNSPLHF
TGCGCCAGCAGCCAGATTTACCCTCAGAACAGGGGCTCCTATAATTCACCCCTCCACTTT
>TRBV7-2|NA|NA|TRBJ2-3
CASSLRLRLVRTDTQYF
TGTGCCAGCAGCCTGCGTTTAAGACTAGTTAGGACAGATACGCAGTATTTT
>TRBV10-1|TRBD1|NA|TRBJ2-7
CASRRQGAYEQYF
TGCGCCAGCAGAAGACAGGGGGCCTACGAGCAGTACTTC
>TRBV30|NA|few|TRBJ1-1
CAWGQLNTEAFF
TGTGCCTGGGGACAGCTGAACACTGAAGCTTTCTTT
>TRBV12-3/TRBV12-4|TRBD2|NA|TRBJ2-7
CASSLTSGGTYEQYF
TGTGCCAGCAGTTTAACTAGCGGGGGGACCTACGAGCAGTACTTC
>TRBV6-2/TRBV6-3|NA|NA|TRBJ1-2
CASSYVSGSDGYTF
TGTGCCAGCAGTTACGTATCAGGGTCGGATGGCTACACCTTC
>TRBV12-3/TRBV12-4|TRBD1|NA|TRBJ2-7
CASSRGAGGKGEQYF
TGTGCCAGCAGTAGAGGGGCAGGGGGAAAGGGCGAGCAGTACTTC
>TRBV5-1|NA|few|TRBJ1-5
CASSLGHRNQPQHF
TGTGCCAGCAGCTTGGGACACCGCAATCAGCCCCAGCATTTT
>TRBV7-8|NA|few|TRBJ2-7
CASSLLPHEQYF
TGTGCCAGCAGTTTATTGCCCCACGAGCAGTACTTC